The entry that follows covers one T cell receptor beta chain sequence. This record belongs to a study of OX40 agonist ivuxolimab in advanced cancers. The CDR3 has 15 residues. Germline V gene lookup returns CDR1 SGHVS and CDR2 FQNEAQ. Trimming removed 4 bases from V and 6 bases from J, with 16 bases in between. Sampled blood was obtained at baseline, cycle 4 day 1, and cycle 7 day 1. The assay was immunoSEQ multiplex PCR, and TCRdb's table has in-frame clones only and misses some. The sample holds over 150,000 clones, 94% seen once. The V gene is TRBV7-8, the J gene TRBJ1-5; the D gene is possibly TRBD1 (6 bases). Sequences were derived from CD4+ or CD8+ T cells sorted from blood, sampled in a trial of the OX40 agonist ivuxolimab. This sequence originates from an adult with an advanced solid tumor such as melanoma, head and neck, liver or kidney cancer. The CDR3 nucleotides are TGTGCCAGCAGCTCCCCCGGGGGCAGCGTTCAGCCCCAGCATTTT. Amino acids: CASSSPGGSVQPQHF. Combining the CDR3 with reference TRBV7-8 and TRBJ1-5 gives the whole variable domain GAGVSQSPRYKVAKRGQDVALRCDPISGHVSLFWYQQALGQGPEFLTYFQNEAQLDKSGLPSDRFFAERPEGSVSTLKIQRTQQEDSAVYLCASSSPGGSVQPQHFGDGTRLSIL.